These T cell receptor beta chains were read from a single sample in a study of PD-L1 blockade in urothelial cancer. The assay was immunoSEQ multiplex PCR, and TCRdb's table has in-frame clones only and misses some. The data contain about 25,000 clones, 80% to 85% of them seen just once; the ten biggest clones take up 9.6%. The sample in question was PBMCs, obtained around atezolizumab (anti-PD-L1) treatment. All receptors come from a man in his 70s with urothelial cancer. The CDR3 runs from the conserved cysteine through the conserved F or W. D genes are given only for firm matches. Only part of the rows carry a size: once, few, many, or a class if the clone is expanded.

clone_size,j_call,d_call,cdr3_length,v_call,cdr3_aa,cdr3_nt
.,TRBJ2-7,.,14,TRBV2,CASTIARSSYEQYF,TGTGCCAGCACCATAGCGAGGAGCTCCTACGAGCAGTACTTC
.,TRBJ2-1,.,14,TRBV5-1,CASSLDAGYNEQFF,TGCGCCAGCAGCTTGGATGCAGGTTACAATGAGCAGTTCTTC
medium-sized,TRBJ1-2,TRBD1,14,TRBV25-1,CASISTGTGVGYTF,TGTGCCAGCATATCGACCGGGACAGGGGTCGGCTACACCTTC
.,TRBJ1-2,.,13,TRBV5-4,CASSVDSNYGYTF,TGTGCCAGCAGCGTGGACAGTAACTATGGCTACACCTTC
.,TRBJ2-1,.,11,TRBV2,CASTGYNEQFF,TGTGCCAGCACGGGCTACAATGAGCAGTTCTTC
.,TRBJ2-4,TRBD1,15,TRBV5-1,CASSSTGAPQNIQYF,TGCGCCAGCAGTTCTACAGGGGCCCCCCAAAACATTCAGTACTTC
.,TRBJ2-1,.,15,TRBV5-1,CASSLQPGEGDEQFF,TGCGCCAGCAGCTTGCAACCGGGAGAAGGTGATGAGCAGTTCTTC
.,TRBJ1-5,TRBD1,15,TRBV28,CASSPGQGIHQPQHF,TGTGCCAGCAGCCCTGGACAGGGGATCCATCAGCCCCAGCATTTT
.,TRBJ2-3,TRBD1,13,TRBV7-3,CASSETGVDTQYF,TGTGCCAGCAGCGAGACAGGGGTGGATACGCAGTATTTT
.,TRBJ2-3,TRBD2,18,TRBV10-3,CAISESTSGRAGTDTQYF,TGTGCCATCAGTGAATCGACTAGCGGGAGGGCGGGCACAGATACGCAGTATTTT
.,TRBJ2-2,TRBD2,15,TRBV5-4,CASRRSGRLTGELFF,TGTGCCAGCAGACGGAGCGGGAGACTAACCGGGGAGCTGTTTTTT
.,TRBJ1-1,.,14,TRBV28,CASSLTGANTEAFF,TGTGCCAGCAGCTTGACAGGAGCGAACACTGAAGCTTTCTTT
.,TRBJ2-3,.,14,TRBV7-9,CASSSERRRDTQYF,TGTGCCAGCAGCTCTGAAAGGAGAAGGGATACGCAGTATTTT